The rows below give T cell receptor beta chains drawn from one sample of a study of cytomegalovirus exposure and HLA in healthy donors. Measured with immunoSEQ multiplex PCR; TCRdb has only the in-frame clones, and not every one. The sample has 100,000 to 150,000 clones; approximately 76% are singletons. The specimen sequenced was PBMCs. The receptors here all came from a man in his fifties or sixties in good health and CMV-seropositive. The CDR3 runs from the conserved cysteine through the conserved F or W. The D gene is left open where the match is weak. For some rows the clone size is stated as once, few or many, or as a class when expanded; others skip it.

>NA|TRBV7-6|TRBJ2-1|NA
CASSLAGGLGGYEQFF
TGTGCCAGCAGCTTAGCCGGGGGGCTAGGCGGCTATGAGCAGTTCTTC
>NA|TRBV4-1|TRBJ1-1|few
CASSQERGLSEMGAFF
TGCGCCAGCAGCCAAGAGCGGGGCCTCTCGGAGATGGGAGCTTTCTTT
>NA|TRBV2|TRBJ1-5|NA
CASSERETRNQPQHF
TGTGCCAGCAGTGAACGGGAAACGAGGAATCAGCCCCAGCATTTT
>TRBD2|TRBV7-9|TRBJ2-1|NA
CASSPKVRLAVYNEQFF
TGTGCCAGCAGCCCCAAGGTCAGACTAGCGGTCTACAATGAGCAGTTCTTC
>NA|TRBV2|TRBJ2-1|NA
CASSEGGWGRGGNEQFF
TGTGCCAGCAGCGAGGGCGGCTGGGGGCGAGGAGGCAATGAGCAGTTCTTC
>NA|TRBV14|TRBJ2-7|NA
CASSQRARGPPYEQYF
TGTGCCAGCAGCCAGCGAGCCCGAGGGCCGCCCTACGAGCAGTACTTC
>TRBD2|TRBV11-3|TRBJ2-2|few
CASSPGGPGELFF
TGTGCCAGCAGCCCGGGGGGACCCGGGGAGCTGTTTTTT
>TRBD1|TRBV18|TRBJ1-2|NA
CASSLKGTDSYGYTF
TGTGCCAGCTCACTAAAGGGGACAGATTCTTATGGCTACACCTTC
>TRBD1|TRBV6-6|TRBJ2-7|NA
CASSYGTGLFSFEQYF
TGTGCCAGCAGTTACGGGACAGGCCTTTTTTCTTTCGAGCAGTACTTC
>TRBD2|TRBV6-5|TRBJ2-1|NA
CASSQTSGNDEQFF
TGTGCCAGCAGCCAGACTAGCGGGAACGATGAGCAGTTCTTC
>NA|TRBV9|TRBJ2-7|NA
CASKEQSYEQYF
TGTGCCAGCAAGGAGCAATCCTACGAGCAGTACTTC
>TRBD2|TRBV28|TRBJ2-7|NA
CASSSHSGRAYEQYF
TGTGCCAGCAGCTCACATAGCGGGAGGGCCTACGAGCAGTACTTC
>NA|TRBV13|TRBJ1-1|NA
CASSPGSTYAEAFF
TGTGCCAGCAGCCCGGGTTCGACGTACGCTGAAGCTTTCTTT
>TRBD1|TRBV7-2|TRBJ2-3|NA
CAVRTGGFTDTQYF
TGTGCCGTCCGGACAGGGGGCTTCACAGATACGCAGTATTTT
>TRBD1|TRBV29-1|TRBJ2-1|NA
CSVEGATGANEQFF
TGCAGCGTTGAAGGGGCGACAGGGGCCAATGAGCAGTTCTTC
>TRBD1|TRBV10-1|TRBJ2-5|NA
CASSRPGQGYEETQYF
TGCGCCAGCAGCCGCCCGGGACAGGGGTATGAAGAGACCCAGTACTTC
>TRBD2|TRBV7-9|TRBJ2-1|NA
CASSVIGTSGYNEQFF
TGTGCCAGCAGCGTTATTGGGACTAGCGGATACAATGAGCAGTTCTTC
>NA|TRBV7-9|TRBJ1-1|NA
CASSLAGTEAFF
TGTGCCAGCAGCTTAGCGGGGACAGAAGCTTTCTTT
>TRBD2|TRBV19|TRBJ2-7|NA
CASSILPGLETYEQYF
TGTGCCAGTAGTATCCTACCGGGACTAGAAACCTACGAGCAGTACTTC
>TRBD2|TRBV5-1|TRBJ2-2|NA
CASSLGLAGATGELFF
TGCGCCAGCAGCTTGGGGCTAGCGGGAGCCACCGGGGAGCTGTTTTTT
>TRBD2|TRBV15|TRBJ2-5|NA
CATSTGGTETQYF
TGTGCCACCAGCACCGGGGGGACGGAGACCCAGTACTTC
>TRBD2|TRBV10-2|TRBJ2-5|NA
CASSELAGGARKTQYF
TGCGCCAGCAGTGAGCTAGCGGGAGGGGCTAGGAAGACCCAGTACTTC
>TRBD1|TRBV25-1|TRBJ1-1|NA
CASSGQGGEKYTEAFF
TGTGCCAGCAGCGGACAGGGAGGGGAAAAATACACTGAAGCTTTCTTT
>NA|TRBV10-3|TRBJ2-7|NA
CAISGAPTGYEQYF
TGTGCCATCAGTGGGGCACCGACAGGCTACGAGCAGTACTTC
>TRBD2|TRBV6-5|TRBJ2-7|NA
CASSYDRGRALYEQYF
TGTGCCAGCAGTTACGATCGCGGGAGGGCCCTCTACGAGCAGTACTTC
>NA|TRBV5-5|TRBJ2-7|NA
CASAEAGVSSYEQYF
TGTGCCAGCGCTGAGGCCGGGGTGAGCTCCTACGAGCAGTACTTC
>TRBD1|TRBV28|TRBJ1-1|NA
CASDTGVEAFF
TGTGCCAGCGATACAGGGGTGGAAGCTTTCTTT
>TRBD1|TRBV5-1|TRBJ1-2|NA
CASSSQQGANYGYTF
TGCGCCAGCAGCTCCCAACAGGGGGCTAACTATGGCTACACCTTC
>NA|TRBV7-9|TRBJ1-1|NA
CASSLQGSPYTEAFF
TGTGCCAGCAGCCTGCAGGGTTCGCCGTACACTGAAGCTTTCTTT
>TRBD1|TRBV6-5|TRBJ2-5|once
CASSYSASTGWETQYF
TGTGCCAGCAGTTACTCCGCCTCGACAGGGTGGGAGACCCAGTACTTC
>NA|TRBV27|TRBJ2-3|NA
CASSPFEPTDTQYF
TGTGCCAGCAGTCCGTTCGAGCCCACAGATACGCAGTATTTT
>TRBD1|TRBV7-9|TRBJ2-7|NA
CASSWRTGLSEQYF
TGTGCCAGCAGCTGGAGGACAGGGCTTAGCGAGCAGTACTTC
>NA|TRBV5-1|TRBJ1-1|NA
CASSIGHLGTEAFF
TGCGCCAGCAGCATAGGACATCTTGGTACTGAAGCTTTCTTT